This TCR beta chain was observed in a study of T-cell reconstitution after alpha-beta-depleted transplantation in children. Study outcomes and limitations: Certain patients had high TCRbeta diversity at day 60, and it came from recipient T cells and thymic progenitors that survived. Reportedly, only several hundred clones from non-depleted graft cells drove alpha-beta T-cell counts at about two months. At the one-year point after transplant, T-cell counts and TCRbeta diversity were found to come mostly from T cells that had been newly produced.

The CDR3 has 17 amino acids. From germline, CDR1 is SEHNR and CDR2 FQNEAQ (reference sequence). V gave up 5 bases and J gave up 0 bases; unmatched junction bases: 7. Concerning this clonotype: Its matching antigen is unknown.

Unique molecular identifiers were incorporated during preparation of the TCRbeta library. MiXCR was run by TCRdb on the PCR reads, yielding one entry per CDR3 protein. The sample records over 100,000 distinct CDR3 sequences, 6% to 9% being singletons. Sequencing was performed on PBMCs, taken before TCRalphabeta/CD19-depleted stem cell transplant. V usage is TRBV7-9 and J usage is TRBJ2-3; 11 positions match TRBD2. This clonotype was obtained from a boy aged 2 to 10 with acute lymphoblastic leukemia, due to receive a stem cell transplant. This CDR3 reads CASSPRTSGGSTDTQYF. The CDR3, as DNA: TGTGCCAGCAGCCCCCGCACTAGCGGGGGCAGCACAGATACGCAGTATTTT.